The 18 T cell receptor beta chains presented below share a single source sample, sequenced in a study of blood T cell repertoires in COVID-19. TCRdb's copy holds only in-frame clones and misses some; the assay was immunoSEQ multiplex PCR. Counted here are 110,000 to 150,000 clones, about 80% occurring once; the ten biggest clones make up around 45%. The sequenced sample was peripheral blood. These receptors were taken from a human donor in a cohort sampled during active COVID-19.

This chain connects TRBV11-2 to TRBJ2-7; D might be TRBD2 (5 bases). The CDR3 runs 13 residues. The V and J ends lost 5 bases and 1 base respectively, with 9 bases between them. Germline V gene lookup returns CDR1 SGHAT and CDR2 FQNNGV. CDR3 nucleotides: TGTGCCAGCAGCGGACTCTTATCCTACGAGCAGTACTTC. It encodes CASSGLLSYEQYF.

This clone was detected only once. CDR3 amino acids: CASSPGTSEYNEQFF. The CDR3 DNA is TGTGCCAGCTCCCCCGGGACTAGCGAGTACAATGAGCAGTTCTTC. The chain employs TRBV18 and TRBJ2-1; 10 bases map to TRBD2. With 6 bases clipped from V and 4 bases from J, the junction kept 6 bases outside the gene matches. The CDR3 extends over 15 amino acids. Germline CDR1 and CDR2: KGHSH and LQKENI.

The genes are TRBV5-1 and TRBJ1-1, with 7 nucleotides matching TRBD1. The CDR3 extends over 13 amino acids. V lost 3 bases to trimming and J lost 3 bases; unmatched junction nucleotides: 2. Germline V gene sequence: CDR1 SGHRS, CDR2 YFSETQ. CDR3 in amino acids: CASSSQGDTEAFF. The CDR3 DNA follows: TGCGCCAGCAGCTCGCAGGGGGACACTGAAGCTTTCTTT.

V and J are TRBV5-4 and TRBJ2-3; no clear D. Germline CDR1 and CDR2: SGHNT and YYREEE (reference sequence). The V and J ends lost 3 bases and 5 bases respectively, with 10 bases between them. This CDR3 has 13 amino acids. In DNA form, the CDR3 reads TGTGCCAGCAGCTCCCCTGGAGTAGATACGCAGTATTTT. Translating it yields CASSSPGVDTQYF.

The chain combines TRBV19 with TRBJ2-1; perhaps TRBD2 as D (7 bases). V was pared by 6 bases and J by 10 bases, with 16 bases between. CDR1 LNHDA and CDR2 SQIVND come from the germline V gene (reference sequence). The CDR3 consists of 13 residues. CDR3 residues: CASSPRGASEQFF. The CDR3 DNA reads TGTGCCAGTAGCCCCCGGGGGGCGAGCGAGCAGTTCTTC. The full variable domain, rest sourced from reference TRBV19 and TRBJ2-1, is DGGITQSPKYLFRKEGQNVTLSCEQNLNHDAMYWYRQDPGQGLRLIYYSQIVNDFQKGDIAEGYSVSREKKESFPLTVTSAQKNPTAFYLCASSPRGASEQFFGPGTRLTVL.

The V gene is TRBV7-2, the J gene TRBJ1-2, with D perhaps matching TRBD1 (5 bases). Germline CDR1 SGHTA, CDR2 FQGNSA. The CDR3 extends over 13 amino acids. The germline V and J ends were trimmed by 3 bases and 7 bases, with 12 bases remaining between them. DNA of the CDR3: TGTGCCAGCAGCTTGTCGGGGGTGAGTGGCTACACCTTC. It specifies CASSLSGVSGYTF.

This chain links TRBV6-5 with TRBJ1-1, with D maybe TRBD1 (6 bases). The CDR3 totals 14 residues. V dropped 6 bases and J dropped 1 base, with 12 bases sitting between them. CDR1 and CDR2 from the germline V gene are MNHEY and SVGAGI. The CDR3 loop reads CASRPRTENTEAFF. CDR3 in DNA: TGTGCCAGCAGACCCCGGACAGAGAACACTGAAGCTTTCTTT.

The chain couples TRBV5-1 to TRBJ2-7; 7 bases are shared with TRBD1. CDR1 and CDR2 from the germline V gene are SGHRS and YFSETQ. V lost 0 bases, J lost 2 bases, and 5 bases stayed unmatched. The CDR3 extends over 15 amino acids. The CDR3 DNA is TGCGCCAGCAGCTTGGGGATGGACAGGACCTACGAGCAGTACTTC. It translates to CASSLGMDRTYEQYF. The full variable domain, its missing parts supplied by reference TRBV5-1 and TRBJ2-7, is KAGVTQTPRYLIKTRGQQVTLSCSPISGHRSVSWYQQTPGQGLQFLFEYFSETQRNKGNFPGRFSGRQFSNSRSEMNVSTLELGDSALYLCASSLGMDRTYEQYFGPGTRLTVT.

The V gene is TRBV5-1, the J gene TRBJ2-2; perhaps TRBD2 as D (5 bases). The ends were cut back, 4 bases at V and 2 bases at J, with 18 bases in the middle. The CDR3 is 17 residues long. Germline V gives CDR1 SGHRS, CDR2 YFSETQ. This CDR3 is CASSIRTSEINTGELFF. CDR3 nucleotides: TGCGCCAGCAGCATACGGACTTCCGAGATAAACACCGGGGAGCTGTTTTTT.

In DNA, the CDR3 is TGTGCCAGCAGCTTCAGGGTGAACACTGAAGCTTTCTTT. Its protein product is CASSFRVNTEAFF. This chain uses TRBV5-4 with TRBJ1-1; maybe TRBD1 (5 bases). The CDR3 totals 13 residues. Germline V gene lookup returns CDR1 SGHNT and CDR2 YYREEE (reference sequence). The V end lost 2 bases, the J end lost 0 bases, and 5 bases lay between the germline ends.

The V gene is TRBV6-5, the J gene TRBJ2-1, with D possibly TRBD1 on 5 matching bases. The germline V gene has CDR1 MNHEY and CDR2 SVGAGI. Trimming shortened V by 5 bases and J by 2 bases, and 13 bases separated the two germline ends. The CDR3 length is 15 residues. The CDR3 region is CASSKQVVAYNEQFF. DNA of the CDR3: TGTGCCAGCAGTAAACAGGTTGTAGCCTACAATGAGCAGTTCTTC.

This chain joins TRBV5-1 and TRBJ1-5; D not resolved. V was pared by 1 base and J by 1 base, with 24 bases between. Germline V lookup: CDR1 SGHRS, CDR2 YFSETQ. The CDR3 sequence is 20 residues long. The CDR3 reads CASSLSPGSGSYNSNQPQHF. In DNA form, the CDR3 reads TGCGCCAGCAGCTTGTCCCCAGGTTCTGGATCGTATAACAGCAATCAGCCCCAGCATTTT.

J is TRBJ1-2 and V is TRBV2, with 10 positions matching TRBD1. CDR1 is SNHLY, CDR2 FYNNEI, per germline. J was trimmed by 5 bases and V by 2 bases; bases with no gene match: 8. CDR3 length: 16 amino acids. CDR3 coding DNA: TGTGCCAGCAGTGAAAACCCGACAGGGGGCCTTTATGGCTACACCTTC. Amino acids: CASSENPTGGLYGYTF.

The chain is built from TRBV7-8 and TRBJ2-2, with a possible D match to TRBD2 (6 bases). The V gene lost 10 bases and the J gene lost 0 bases, with 18 bases spanning the gap. CDR1 SGHVS and CDR2 FQNEAQ come from the germline V gene. The CDR3 loop spans 16 amino acids. The CDR3 DNA reads as TGTGCCACCACTAGCCGGGGACCTGCGAACACCGGGGAGCTGTTTTTT. This translates into CATTSRGPANTGELFF.

The chain carries TRBV5-8 and TRBJ2-7, with a tentative D call TRBD1 (5 bases). Germline V gene lookup returns CDR1 SGHTS and CDR2 YDEGEE. There are 14 residues in the CDR3. With 0 bases removed from V and 0 bases from J, the gap between germline ends came to 7 bases. The CDR3 loop reads CASSLGGFSYEQYF. CDR3 coding DNA: TGTGCCAGCAGCTTGGGGGGCTTCTCCTACGAGCAGTACTTC.

This clone turned up a few times. The V gene is TRBV5-6, the J gene TRBJ1-2; tentatively, D is TRBD1 (5 bases). The V end was cut by 3 bases, the J end by 6 bases, with 12 bases between. Germline CDR1 and CDR2: SGHDT and YYEEEE. The CDR3 length is 13 residues. The CDR3 DNA follows: TGTGCCAGCAGCTGGGGCGGGGTGGATGGCTACACCTTC. Translated, it gives CASSWGGVDGYTF.

This sequence joins TRBV7-9 and TRBJ1-2; 9 bases agree with TRBD1. The germline gives CDR1 SEHNR, CDR2 FQNEAQ (reference sequence). The V gene end was trimmed by 3 bases and the J gene end by 6 bases; junction bases not matched to a gene: 11. The CDR3 sequence is 16 residues long. CDR3 DNA sequence: TGTGCCAGCAGCTTGGGACAGGGTGGCCTAGGGCATGGCTACACCTTC. Translating gives CASSLGQGGLGHGYTF.

The rearrangement uses TRBV19 and TRBJ1-5; tentatively, D is TRBD1 (6 bases). The CDR3 consists of 17 residues. Per germline, CDR1 LNHDA and CDR2 SQIVND (reference sequence). V was cut by 3 bases and J by 5 bases, with 20 bases left in between. As DNA, the CDR3 is TGTGCCAGTAGTATTTTTGGAAGGGGGTCGGATGATCAGCCCCAGCATTTT. It yields the protein CASSIFGRGSDDQPQHF.